A few counts support the clone carrying this T cell receptor beta chain. Its antigen is unidentified. PCR amplification relied on 60 Vbeta primers (plus 13 Jbeta primers). Sequencing used immunoSEQ multiplex PCR; TCRdb keeps in-frame clones, though not all of them. Of about 170,000 clones listed, 62% are singletons. Trimming removed 5 bases from V and 0 bases from J, with 12 bases in between. CDR3 length equals 15 residues. Germline CDR1 reads MNHEY; CDR2 reads SMNVEV (reference sequence). This sample stems from a study of cytomegalovirus exposure and HLA in healthy donors. Study-level information: Within the Caucasian-associated ancestry cluster were approximately 77% of the roughly 400 genotyped donors.

Findings of the study overall: An analysis that was carried out later associated some 17,000 TCR beta sequences with HLA alleles at 0.05 false discovery rate.

This receptor was taken from a man aged 40-49 years in good health and CMV-seronegative. This chain uses TRBV27 with TRBJ2-3; D might be TRBD1 (7 bases). The specimen was PBMCs. The CDR3 reads CASSGGTASTDTQYF. The CDR3 nucleotides are TGTGCCAGCAGTGGAGGGACAGCTAGCACAGATACGCAGTATTTT.